The 10 T cell receptor beta chains presented below share a single source sample, sequenced in a study of T cells after yellow fever vaccination. MiXCR, applied by TCRdb to the 5' RACE reads, yields one record per CDR3 protein. Seen here are around 250,000 distinct CDR3 sequences, about 5.2% observed once, and the top ten hold roughly 3.3%. The material sequenced was CD4+ T cells sorted from PBMCs, taken on the day of the yellow fever booster vaccination. Receptor source: a young man who received the YFV17D yellow fever vaccine.

In its sample, this clonotype was seen many times. This sequence joins TRBV11-2 and TRBJ2-3; 12 bases are shared with TRBD2. Germline loops: CDR1 SGHAT, CDR2 FQNNGV. The CDR3 runs 16 residues. The V segment lost 5 bases and the J segment 7 bases; nucleotides outside the gene matches: 10. The CDR3 is CASSERTSGAGNTQYF. The CDR3 DNA is TGTGCCAGCAGCGAGAGGACTAGCGGGGCCGGTAATACGCAGTATTTT.

This clonotype was seen a few times. The chain has TRBV5-1 and TRBJ2-1, with 9 bases that match TRBD2. The CDR3 consists of 13 residues. CDR1 is SGHRS, CDR2 YFSETQ, per germline. With V trimmed by 3 bases and J by 7 bases, 2 bases remained unmatched. CDR3 loop: CASSSLAGNEQFF. The CDR3, as DNA: TGCGCCAGCAGCTCGCTAGCGGGGAATGAGCAGTTCTTC.

The table lists this clonotype with many counts. The chain carries TRBV7-2 and TRBJ2-3, with a tentative D call TRBD1 (6 bases). From germline, CDR1 is SGHTA and CDR2 FQGNSA. Between the trimmed V and J ends, which lost 5 bases and 11 bases, there was a span of 17 bases. The CDR3 has 13 amino acids. This CDR3 is CASSRTGTVKQYF. The CDR3 DNA is TGTGCCAGCAGCAGAACAGGGACGGTTAAGCAGTATTTT.

There are a few counts of this clonotype. The J gene is TRBJ1-2, the V gene TRBV28; no clear D gene. This CDR3 comprises 14 residues. CDR1 MDHEN and CDR2 SYDVKM come from the germline V gene. V was clipped by 5 bases and J by 7 bases, with 17 bases between them. The chain's CDR3 is CASSPSGIMVGYTF. CDR3 nucleotides: TGTGCCAGCAGTCCTTCGGGTATTATGGTTGGCTACACCTTC.

The chain joins TRBV7-2 to TRBJ1-6, with a possible D match to TRBD1 (6 bases). CDR3 length: 15 amino acids. The germline CDR1 and CDR2 sequences are SGHTA and FQGNSA. The ends were cut back, 4 bases at V and 9 bases at J, with 16 bases in the middle. The CDR3: CASSSREGGGSPLHF. The DNA for the CDR3 is TGTGCCAGCAGCTCCCGGGAAGGGGGGGGTTCACCCCTCCACTTT.

This clonotype was observed a handful of times. This chain connects TRBV15 to TRBJ2-5; 8 nucleotides agree with TRBD1. The CDR3 sequence is 14 residues long. Germline V gene lookup returns CDR1 LNHNV and CDR2 YYDKDF (reference sequence). The J segment lost 5 bases and the V segment lost 1 base, leaving 3 bases of the junction unmatched. CDR3 DNA sequence: TGTGCCACCAGCAGAGGGACAGGGTGGGAGACCCAGTACTTC. Protein: CATSRGTGWETQYF.

The chain employs TRBV5-1 and TRBJ2-1; a possible D gene is TRBD2 (6 bases). CDR3 size: 16 residues. The germline gives CDR1 SGHRS, CDR2 YFSETQ. Trimming shortened V by 7 bases and J by 1 base, and 18 bases separated the two germline ends. The CDR3 loop reads CASAGRGPGSYNEQFF. In DNA form, the CDR3 reads TGCGCCAGCGCCGGGCGGGGTCCGGGTTCCTACAATGAGCAGTTCTTC.

CDR3 protein: CASIKEGLAANTGELFF. CDR3 sequence (DNA): TGTGCCAGCATTAAGGAGGGACTAGCGGCAAACACCGGGGAGCTGTTTTTT. The chain joins TRBV6-1 to TRBJ2-2; the match to TRBD2 covers 11 bases. The CDR3 loop spans 17 amino acids. Losses at the gene ends were 7 bases for V and 2 bases for J; bases not matched to a gene: 9. Germline CDR1 is MNHNS and CDR2 is SASEGT.

This clonotype was picked up many times. V usage is TRBV10-3 and J usage is TRBJ1-5; maybe TRBD1 (5 bases). The CDR3 is made up of 10 amino acids. V was clipped by 8 bases and J by 8 bases, with 7 bases between them. CDR1 is ENHRY and CDR2 is SYGVKD in the germline V gene. The CDR3 sequence: CAIGGEPQHF. CDR3 nucleotides: TGTGCCATCGGAGGGGAGCCCCAGCATTTT.

This clonotype was seen a handful of times. The chain is built from TRBV10-2 and TRBJ1-5; no clear D gene. The CDR3 runs 12 residues. Looked up from germline, CDR1 is WSHSY and CDR2 is SAAADI. Between the trimmed V and J ends, which lost 11 bases and 5 bases, there was a span of 13 bases. In nucleotides, the CDR3 is TGCGCCGTTCGGACCGGGGATCAGCCCCAGCATTTT. Translated, it gives CAVRTGDQPQHF.